This T cell receptor (beta chain) was identified during a study of blood T cell repertoires in COVID-19 (dated by TCRdb to the early 2020s). About the full investigation: Collaborator samples came from the United States, Italy and Spain and covered acute and convalescent phases of COVID-19. The material from the prospective study consisted of cDNA or gDNA derived from T cells, B-cell-depleted T cells, or PBMCs. Subjects who had been exposed to COVID-19, were actively infected with it, or had recovered from it provided the deeply sampled blood TCRbeta repertoires that made up the dataset. A de-identified subject ID, COVID-19 status, age in years and sex were almost always included in the sample metadata. Where available, HLA class I and class II types were obtained from metadata supplied by the sample provider rather than from assay-based typing. The repertoires were released in a freely available public database meant as a resource for research on the immune response to SARS-CoV-2. Samples were obtained from the ongoing ImmuneRACE study (first 160 participants) and from over 1,000 subjects provided by 6 global collaborators. What the work shows at the level of the full study, not this receptor alone: The quantity of clinical and demographic metadata differed by source and by participant and was supplied without curation.

Concerning this clone itself: The specificity of this receptor is unknown. No base quality information exists; no much larger clone differs at one position.

The collaborating institutions used their own protocols to collect whole blood in K2EDTA tubes. For TCRbeta analysis, collaborators shipped samples in one of three forms: frozen whole blood, isolated PBMCs, or DNA extracted from either of those sample types. The immunoSEQ Assay, a bias-controlled multiplex PCR, was used to amplify TCRbeta CDR3 regions from genomic DNA. From the authors' description of their analysis: Within the assay, amplification of reference gene primers was used to estimate how many nucleated cells each sample contained. To quantify the absolute abundance of each unique TCRbeta CDR3 rearrangement, sequence reads were collapsed and filtered. For each sample, productive Simpson clonality was calculated by taking the square root of Simpson's diversity index across productive rearrangements. TCRdb retrieved this table from immuneACCESS and kept in-frame rearrangements only. Not all clones are present; in checked studies, unresolved V genes account for under half, and no reason is known for the remainder. Clone size and the V and J calls come from that table; the DNA yielded D and trimming. The sample includes approximately 24,000 clones, with 94% observed a single time. About 4% of the sample is in the top ten clones.

The CDR3 has 15 amino acids, counting the end cysteine and phenylalanine. Only the CDR3 DNA stays, 45 bases, in frame from base 1. V gives up 1 base and J gives up 3 bases, and the segment between their germline ends measures 14 bases. CDR1 and CDR2, looked up from the germline V gene, are SGHRS and YFSETQ. The specimen was peripheral blood. This TCR was recovered from a woman aged 45 to 65 with active COVID-19. The sequence links TRBV5-1 to TRBJ2-7; the D region possibly corresponds to TRBD1 (6 bases align). The nucleotides read TGCGCCAGCAGCTTGTCCCCGGGACAAGACTACGAGCAGTACTTC. This sequence encodes CASSLSPGQDYEQYF.